Listed below are T cell receptor beta chains from one sample, sequenced in a study of cytomegalovirus exposure and HLA in healthy donors. The assay was immunoSEQ multiplex PCR, and TCRdb's table has in-frame clones only and misses some. The sample yields some 130,000 clones, about four fifths seen once. Sequencing input: PBMCs. The origin of the receptors is a male donor in good health and CMV-seropositive. The CDR3 runs from the conserved cysteine through the conserved F or W. The order of the fields is V gene, clone size, D gene, J gene, CDR3 protein, CDR3 DNA. The D gene is left open where the match is weak. Clone size is shown for a subset of rows, as once, few, many or a class of expanded clone.

v_gene: TRBV6-5
abundance: NA
d_gene: TRBD2
j_gene: TRBJ2-5
CDR3aa: CASSFNSGRIPETQYF
CDR3nt: TGTGCCAGCAGTTTTAATAGCGGGAGGATCCCCGAGACCCAGTACTTC

v_gene: TRBV27
abundance: once
d_gene: NA
j_gene: TRBJ2-2
CDR3aa: CASSLQGTTGELFF
CDR3nt: TGTGCCAGCAGCTTACAGGGAACGACCGGGGAGCTGTTTTTT

v_gene: TRBV30
abundance: few
d_gene: NA
j_gene: TRBJ1-2
CDR3aa: CAWSLFSGRDYGYTF
CDR3nt: TGTGCCTGGAGTCTATTTTCCGGCAGGGACTATGGCTACACCTTC

v_gene: TRBV6-1
abundance: NA
d_gene: TRBD1
j_gene: TRBJ2-3
CDR3aa: CASSWTGRDTQYF
CDR3nt: TGTGCCAGCAGCTGGACAGGGCGCGATACGCAGTATTTT

v_gene: TRBV7-9
abundance: NA
d_gene: TRBD2
j_gene: TRBJ2-1
CDR3aa: CASSLVGSGSSYNEQFF
CDR3nt: TGTGCCAGCAGCTTAGTCGGTAGCGGGAGCTCCTACAATGAGCAGTTCTTC

v_gene: TRBV5-6
abundance: NA
d_gene: NA
j_gene: TRBJ1-2
CDR3aa: CASRRQSYGYTF
CDR3nt: TGTGCCAGCAGGCGACAGAGCTATGGCTACACCTTC

v_gene: TRBV28
abundance: NA
d_gene: NA
j_gene: TRBJ1-1
CDR3aa: CASSSDSSLTYDTEAFF
CDR3nt: TGTGCCAGCAGTTCCGACTCTTCCCTAACCTATGACACTGAAGCTTTCTTT

v_gene: TRBV7-2
abundance: once
d_gene: TRBD2
j_gene: TRBJ2-3
CDR3aa: CASSLVGWGGEGSTDTQYF
CDR3nt: TGTGCCAGCAGCTTAGTCGGCTGGGGGGGGGAGGGCAGCACAGATACGCAGTATTTT

v_gene: TRBV18
abundance: NA
d_gene: TRBD1
j_gene: TRBJ1-4
CDR3aa: CASSPWNFGTGGSINEKLFF
CDR3nt: TGTGCCAGCTCACCTTGGAACTTTGGGACAGGGGGCTCAATTAATGAAAAACTGTTTTTT

v_gene: TRBV30
abundance: NA
d_gene: NA
j_gene: TRBJ2-7
CDR3aa: CAWSPLTVPDTFNEQYF
CDR3nt: TGTGCCTGGAGCCCTCTTACAGTCCCCGATACGTTTAACGAGCAGTACTTC

v_gene: TRBV28
abundance: NA
d_gene: TRBD1
j_gene: TRBJ2-7
CDR3aa: CASNNRDRAYEQYF
CDR3nt: TGTGCCAGCAATAACCGGGACAGAGCCTACGAGCAGTACTTC

v_gene: TRBV5-6
abundance: NA
d_gene: TRBD2
j_gene: TRBJ2-3
CDR3aa: CASRTSGSGDTQYF
CDR3nt: TGTGCCAGCAGGACTAGCGGGAGCGGGGATACGCAGTATTTT

v_gene: TRBV28
abundance: NA
d_gene: NA
j_gene: TRBJ1-6
CDR3aa: CASKRGPSYNSPLHF
CDR3nt: TGTGCCAGCAAGCGGGGCCCCTCCTATAATTCACCCCTCCACTTT

v_gene: TRBV19
abundance: NA
d_gene: NA
j_gene: TRBJ1-2
CDR3aa: CASSPQQAFYGYTF
CDR3nt: TGTGCCAGTAGCCCCCAACAGGCCTTCTATGGCTACACCTTC

v_gene: TRBV28
abundance: NA
d_gene: TRBD1
j_gene: TRBJ1-5
CDR3aa: CASSEQGARSNQPQHF
CDR3nt: TGTGCCAGCAGTGAACAGGGGGCTAGGAGCAATCAGCCCCAGCATTTT

v_gene: TRBV7-2
abundance: NA
d_gene: NA
j_gene: TRBJ2-7
CDR3aa: CASNPAGPSYEQYF
CDR3nt: TGTGCCAGCAACCCAGCGGGTCCCTCCTACGAGCAGTACTTC

v_gene: TRBV4-3
abundance: NA
d_gene: TRBD2
j_gene: TRBJ2-1
CDR3aa: CASSQVWTSGRAGSEQFF
CDR3nt: TGCGCCAGCAGCCAAGTCTGGACTAGCGGGAGGGCCGGCAGTGAGCAGTTCTTC

v_gene: TRBV19
abundance: NA
d_gene: TRBD1
j_gene: TRBJ2-7
CDR3aa: CASSPIRDRAHEQYF
CDR3nt: TGTGCCAGTAGCCCGATCAGGGACAGGGCCCACGAGCAGTACTTC

v_gene: TRBV7-6
abundance: NA
d_gene: TRBD2
j_gene: TRBJ2-7
CDR3aa: CASGDSGAYEQYF
CDR3nt: TGTGCCAGCGGCGATAGCGGGGCCTACGAGCAGTACTTC

v_gene: TRBV15
abundance: NA
d_gene: TRBD2
j_gene: TRBJ2-6
CDR3aa: CATSRSVIAGGSGANVLTF
CDR3nt: TGTGCCACCAGCAGATCCGTGATAGCGGGGGGCTCTGGGGCCAACGTCCTGACTTTC

v_gene: TRBV11-3
abundance: NA
d_gene: TRBD1
j_gene: TRBJ2-5
CDR3aa: CASSLGTGNYETQYF
CDR3nt: TGTGCCAGCAGCTTAGGGACAGGGAATTACGAGACCCAGTACTTC

v_gene: TRBV5-1
abundance: NA
d_gene: TRBD1
j_gene: TRBJ2-1
CDR3aa: CASSLGTGVGNEQFF
CDR3nt: TGCGCCAGCAGCTTAGGGACAGGGGTCGGCAATGAGCAGTTCTTC

v_gene: TRBV27
abundance: NA
d_gene: NA
j_gene: TRBJ2-3
CDR3aa: CASSFPGEGTDTQYF
CDR3nt: TGTGCCAGCAGTTTTCCGGGAGAGGGCACAGATACGCAGTATTTT

v_gene: TRBV5-1
abundance: NA
d_gene: TRBD1
j_gene: TRBJ1-2
CDR3aa: CASSTGQGDYDGYTF
CDR3nt: TGCGCCAGCAGCACGGGACAGGGGGACTATGATGGCTACACCTTC

v_gene: TRBV5-5
abundance: NA
d_gene: NA
j_gene: TRBJ2-7
CDR3aa: CASSWEEYEQYF
CDR3nt: TGTGCCAGCAGCTGGGAGGAGTACGAGCAGTACTTC

v_gene: TRBV7-9
abundance: NA
d_gene: NA
j_gene: TRBJ1-2
CDR3aa: CASSSPGGSYGYTF
CDR3nt: TGTGCCAGCAGCTCGCCGGGGGGATCATATGGCTACACCTTC

v_gene: TRBV10-2
abundance: few
d_gene: TRBD2
j_gene: TRBJ2-2
CDR3aa: CASRLAGTGELFF
CDR3nt: TGCGCCAGCAGATTAGCGGGAACCGGGGAGCTGTTTTTT

v_gene: TRBV30
abundance: NA
d_gene: NA
j_gene: TRBJ2-7
CDR3aa: CALGRRELGVSSYEQYF
CDR3nt: TGTGCGCTGGGAAGGAGGGAATTGGGAGTGAGCTCCTACGAGCAGTACTTC

v_gene: TRBV2
abundance: NA
d_gene: TRBD2
j_gene: TRBJ2-1
CDR3aa: CASATSGAYNEQFF
CDR3nt: TGTGCCAGCGCGACTAGCGGGGCCTACAATGAGCAGTTCTTC

v_gene: TRBV30
abundance: NA
d_gene: NA
j_gene: TRBJ1-2
CDR3aa: CAWSVDYGYTF
CDR3nt: TGTGCCTGGAGTGTCGACTATGGCTACACCTTC

v_gene: TRBV10-3
abundance: NA
d_gene: NA
j_gene: TRBJ2-3
CDR3aa: CAISREYSTDTQYF
CDR3nt: TGTGCCATCAGTAGGGAGTATAGCACAGATACGCAGTATTTT

v_gene: TRBV5-8
abundance: NA
d_gene: NA
j_gene: TRBJ2-5
CDR3aa: CASSSVAETQYF
CDR3nt: TGTGCCAGCAGTTCGGTCGCGGAGACCCAGTACTTC

v_gene: TRBV19
abundance: NA
d_gene: NA
j_gene: TRBJ1-5
CDR3aa: CASSIDGVGGNQPQHF
CDR3nt: TGTGCCAGTAGTATAGATGGGGTCGGGGGCAATCAGCCCCAGCATTTT

v_gene: TRBV7-2
abundance: NA
d_gene: TRBD2
j_gene: TRBJ2-1
CDR3aa: CASSSSGLANNEQFF
CDR3nt: TGTGCCAGCAGCTCGTCGGGACTAGCGAACAATGAGCAGTTCTTC

v_gene: TRBV9
abundance: NA
d_gene: NA
j_gene: TRBJ1-5
CDR3aa: CASSVGALSNQPQHF
CDR3nt: TGTGCCAGCAGCGTAGGAGCGCTTAGCAATCAGCCCCAGCATTTT

v_gene: TRBV6-4
abundance: NA
d_gene: TRBD1
j_gene: TRBJ1-4
CDR3aa: CASTGWDRGLLNEKLFF
CDR3nt: TGTGCCAGCACTGGCTGGGACAGGGGGCTGCTTAATGAAAAACTGTTTTTT

v_gene: TRBV29-1
abundance: NA
d_gene: TRBD1
j_gene: TRBJ1-1
CDR3aa: CSVVPWTGSGTEAFF
CDR3nt: TGCAGCGTTGTCCCCTGGACAGGGAGTGGAACTGAAGCTTTCTTT

v_gene: TRBV28
abundance: NA
d_gene: NA
j_gene: TRBJ1-5
CDR3aa: CASRRRVNQPQHF
CDR3nt: TGTGCCAGCAGACGACGGGTCAATCAGCCCCAGCATTTT

v_gene: TRBV28
abundance: NA
d_gene: NA
j_gene: TRBJ2-3
CDR3aa: CASAPTGATDTQYF
CDR3nt: TGTGCCAGCGCCCCTACGGGAGCGACAGATACGCAGTATTTT

v_gene: TRBV7-3
abundance: NA
d_gene: NA
j_gene: TRBJ2-2
CDR3aa: CASSSRGDANTGELFF
CDR3nt: TGTGCCAGCAGCTCTCGGGGAGACGCGAACACCGGGGAGCTGTTTTTT

v_gene: TRBV5-6
abundance: NA
d_gene: TRBD1
j_gene: TRBJ2-7
CDR3aa: CASSLVGQGSYEQYF
CDR3nt: TGTGCCAGCAGCTTGGTCGGACAGGGGTCCTACGAGCAGTACTTC

v_gene: TRBV5-6
abundance: NA
d_gene: NA
j_gene: TRBJ2-3
CDR3aa: CASSLTTSTDTQYF
CDR3nt: TGTGCCAGCAGCTTGACCACTAGCACAGATACGCAGTATTTT

v_gene: TRBV7-9
abundance: NA
d_gene: NA
j_gene: TRBJ2-2
CDR3aa: CASTPPLGELFF
CDR3nt: TGTGCCAGCACCCCCCCTCTGGGCGAGCTGTTTTTT

v_gene: TRBV30
abundance: NA
d_gene: TRBD2
j_gene: TRBJ2-5
CDR3aa: CAWTGGSQETQYF
CDR3nt: TGTGCCTGGACGGGCGGGAGTCAGGAGACCCAGTACTTC

v_gene: TRBV19
abundance: NA
d_gene: TRBD1
j_gene: TRBJ2-7
CDR3aa: CATKVRQGYEQYF
CDR3nt: TGTGCCACGAAAGTGAGACAGGGCTACGAGCAGTACTTC

v_gene: TRBV19
abundance: NA
d_gene: TRBD1
j_gene: TRBJ2-7
CDR3aa: CASSIRWDRDPYEQYF
CDR3nt: TGTGCCAGTAGTATAAGGTGGGACAGGGACCCCTACGAGCAGTACTTC

v_gene: TRBV30
abundance: NA
d_gene: NA
j_gene: TRBJ1-2
CDR3aa: CAWTISDGYTF
CDR3nt: TGTGCCTGGACCATATCAGATGGCTACACCTTC

v_gene: TRBV2
abundance: NA
d_gene: NA
j_gene: TRBJ1-5
CDR3aa: CASRRDESQPQHF
CDR3nt: TGTGCCAGCAGGAGGGATGAGAGTCAGCCCCAGCATTTT

v_gene: TRBV7-8
abundance: few
d_gene: NA
j_gene: TRBJ2-1
CDR3aa: CASSLVSFSGISYNEQFF
CDR3nt: TGTGCCAGCAGCTTAGTTTCGTTCAGCGGAATCTCCTACAATGAGCAGTTCTTC

v_gene: TRBV5-1
abundance: NA
d_gene: NA
j_gene: TRBJ2-7
CDR3aa: CASSITDRSDEQYF
CDR3nt: TGCGCCAGCAGCATAACCGACAGGTCTGACGAGCAGTACTTC

v_gene: TRBV28
abundance: once
d_gene: NA
j_gene: TRBJ1-6
CDR3aa: CASSLSAGTSSPLHF
CDR3nt: TGTGCCAGCAGTTTATCTGCAGGTACAAGTTCACCCCTCCACTTT